This TCR beta chain was obtained from a study of glioma-infiltrating T cells after dendritic cell vaccination. CDR1 KGHSH and CDR2 LQKENI come from the germline V gene. Trimming cost V 0 bases and J 5 bases; bases outside gene matches: 4. CDR3 length: 16 amino acids. Some clones are missing from TCRdb's copy, which holds only in-frame ones; the method was immunoSEQ multiplex PCR. The sample has fewer than 85,000 clones, around 81% seen once; the top ten hold 7% to 9.5%. The chain uses TRBV18 and TRBJ1-5; TRBD1 matches at 10 bases. This receptor was taken from a human donor with glioblastoma. The input for sequencing was blood, taken before dendritic cell vaccination. The CDR3 loop reads CASSPPTGGEDQPQHF. CDR3 bases: TGTGCCAGCTCACCACCGACAGGGGGCGAGGATCAGCCCCAGCATTTT.